This T cell receptor (beta chain) stems from a study of blood T cell repertoires in COVID-19. Original methodology: Amplifying reference gene primers gave estimates of nucleated cell counts. Sequencing was performed with immunoSEQ multiplex PCR; in TCRdb, only in-frame clones are kept and a portion is missing. V and J calls and clone size follow that table, whereas D and trimming were derived from the DNA. The sample includes fewer than 200,000 clones, around 78% of them seen just once. Germline assignment: CDR1 MNHEY and CDR2 SVGAGI. The length of the CDR3 is 15 residues. V shed 0 bases, J shed 5 bases, and the junction held 5 bases outside the gene matches. In terms of age and location, participants ranged from roughly 18 to 95 years and lived in approximately 24 US areas. Recovered status applied to Cohort 3 donors who had two consecutive negative PCRs. It also applied to those with clearance or with symptom resolution.

The clonotype comes from a woman aged 45-65 years who had recovered from COVID-19. Sequenced sample: PBMCs or T cells enriched from blood (not recorded which). The V call is TRBV6-5, the J call TRBJ2-3; 7 bases match TRBD2. The CDR3 is CASSYSGGGGDTQYF. The CDR3 region has the DNA TGTGCCAGCAGTTACTCGGGCGGGGGAGGAGATACGCAGTATTTT.